One TCR beta chain is described in this entry. Antigen: not known. The sample comes from a study of graft-versus-host responses after intestinal transplantation. The wider study: Multivisceral, liver-intestinal, or isolated intestinal transplants were received by the recipients.

Study conclusions and caveats: Allografts of patients with graft-donor T cell macrochimerism showed high graft-versus-host to host-versus-graft clone ratios. Declines in HvG clones occurring early post-transplant were associated with peak circulating GvH clone levels.

The assay was immunoSEQ multiplex PCR, and TCRdb's table has in-frame clones only and misses some. The sample gives 70,000 to 75,000 clones, 89% of which show up once; around 2.7% is in the top ten. The origin of this receptor is a human donor who received an intestinal transplant. Specimen: unstimulated CD8+ T cells sorted from spleen or lymph node cells, collected before intestinal transplant.

CDR3 residues: CASSQEQSTDTQYF. CDR3 DNA sequence: TGTGCCAGCAGCCAAGAACAAAGCACAGATACGCAGTATTTT. The J gene is TRBJ2-3, the V gene TRBV14; no definite D call. V dropped 0 bases and J dropped 0 bases, with 4 bases sitting between them. The CDR3 runs to 14 residues. CDR1 and CDR2 (germline): SGHDN, FVKESK.